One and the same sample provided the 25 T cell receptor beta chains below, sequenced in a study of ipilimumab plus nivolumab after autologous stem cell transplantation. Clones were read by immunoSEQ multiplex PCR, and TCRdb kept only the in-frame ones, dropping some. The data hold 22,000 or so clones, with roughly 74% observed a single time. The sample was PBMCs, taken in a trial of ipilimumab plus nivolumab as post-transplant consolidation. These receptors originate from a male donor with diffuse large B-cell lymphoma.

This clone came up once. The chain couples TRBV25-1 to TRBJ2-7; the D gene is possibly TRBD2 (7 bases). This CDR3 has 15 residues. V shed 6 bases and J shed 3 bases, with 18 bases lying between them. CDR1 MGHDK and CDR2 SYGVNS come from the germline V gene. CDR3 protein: CASSLPGGPNYEQYF. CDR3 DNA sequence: TGTGCCAGCAGCCTCCCCGGGGGGCCGAACTACGAGCAGTACTTC.

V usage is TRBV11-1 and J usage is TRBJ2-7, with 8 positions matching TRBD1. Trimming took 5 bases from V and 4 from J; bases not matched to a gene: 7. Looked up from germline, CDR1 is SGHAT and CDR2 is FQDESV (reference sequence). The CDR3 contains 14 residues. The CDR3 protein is CASSPRTGLYEQYF. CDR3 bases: TGTGCCAGCAGCCCGAGGACAGGGTTGTACGAGCAGTACTTC.

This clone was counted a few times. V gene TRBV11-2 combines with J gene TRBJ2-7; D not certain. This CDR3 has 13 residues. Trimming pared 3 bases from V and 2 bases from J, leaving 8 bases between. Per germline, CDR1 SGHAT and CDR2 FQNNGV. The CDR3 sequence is CASSLVRTYEQYF. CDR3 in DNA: TGTGCCAGCAGCTTGGTACGGACCTACGAGCAGTACTTC. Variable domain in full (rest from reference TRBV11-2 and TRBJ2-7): EAGVAQSPRYKIIEKRQSVAFWCNPISGHATLYWYQQILGQGPKLLIQFQNNGVVDDSQLPKDRFSAERLKGVDSTLKIQPAKLEDSAVYLCASSLVRTYEQYFGPGTRLTVT.

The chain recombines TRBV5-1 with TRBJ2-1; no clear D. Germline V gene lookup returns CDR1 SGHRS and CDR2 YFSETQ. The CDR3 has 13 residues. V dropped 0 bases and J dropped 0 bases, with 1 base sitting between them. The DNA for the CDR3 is TGCGCCAGCAGCTTGGGCTCCTACAATGAGCAGTTCTTC. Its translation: CASSLGSYNEQFF.

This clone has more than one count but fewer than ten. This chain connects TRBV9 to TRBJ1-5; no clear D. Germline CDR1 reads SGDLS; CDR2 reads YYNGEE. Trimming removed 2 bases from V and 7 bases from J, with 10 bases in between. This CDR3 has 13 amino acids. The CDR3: CASSVEDTQPQHF. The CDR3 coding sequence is TGTGCCAGCAGCGTGGAGGATACGCAGCCCCAGCATTTT.

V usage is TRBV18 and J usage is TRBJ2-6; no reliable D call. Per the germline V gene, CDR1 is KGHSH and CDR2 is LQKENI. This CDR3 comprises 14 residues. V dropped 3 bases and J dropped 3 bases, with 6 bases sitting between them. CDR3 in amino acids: CASSPPSGANVLTF. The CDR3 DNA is TGTGCCAGCTCACCGCCGAGTGGGGCCAACGTCCTGACTTTC.

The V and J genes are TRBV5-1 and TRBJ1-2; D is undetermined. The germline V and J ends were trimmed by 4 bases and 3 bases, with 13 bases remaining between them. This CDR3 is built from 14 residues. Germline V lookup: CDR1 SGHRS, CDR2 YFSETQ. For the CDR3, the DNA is TGCGCCAGCAGCCACCAAGGGAGGGACTATGGCTACACCTTC. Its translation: CASSHQGRDYGYTF.

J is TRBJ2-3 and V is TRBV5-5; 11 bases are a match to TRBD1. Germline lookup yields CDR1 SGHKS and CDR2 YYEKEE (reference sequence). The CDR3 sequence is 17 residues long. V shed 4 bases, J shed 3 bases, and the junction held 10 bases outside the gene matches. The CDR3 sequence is CASSMGQGVFSTDTQYF. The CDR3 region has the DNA TGTGCCAGCAGCATGGGACAGGGGGTTTTTTCGACAGATACGCAGTATTTT.

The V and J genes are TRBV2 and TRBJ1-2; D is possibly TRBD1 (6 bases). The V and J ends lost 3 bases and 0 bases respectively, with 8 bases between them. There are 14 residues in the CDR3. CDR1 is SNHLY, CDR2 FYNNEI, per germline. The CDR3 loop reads CASSEDRANYGYTF. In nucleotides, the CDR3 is TGTGCCAGCAGTGAGGACAGAGCTAACTATGGCTACACCTTC.

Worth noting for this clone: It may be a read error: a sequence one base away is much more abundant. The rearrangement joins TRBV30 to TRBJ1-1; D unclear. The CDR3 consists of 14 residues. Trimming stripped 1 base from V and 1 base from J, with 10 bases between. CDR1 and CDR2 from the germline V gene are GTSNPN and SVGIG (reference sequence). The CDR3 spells CAWSATGTNTEAFF. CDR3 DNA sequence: TGTGCCTGGAGTGCCACTGGAACGAACACTGAAGCTTTCTTT.

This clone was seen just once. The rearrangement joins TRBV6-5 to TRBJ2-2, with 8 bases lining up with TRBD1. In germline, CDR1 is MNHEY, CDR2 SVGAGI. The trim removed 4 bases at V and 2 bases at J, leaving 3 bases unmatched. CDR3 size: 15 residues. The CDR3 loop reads CASSFRGHNTGELFF. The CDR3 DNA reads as TGTGCCAGCAGTTTCAGGGGGCATAACACCGGGGAGCTGTTTTTT.

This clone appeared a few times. This chain's CDR3 is CASSTNSGFSEAFF. CDR3 in DNA: TGTGCCAGCAGCACAAACTCAGGGTTTTCTGAAGCTTTCTTT. The chain has TRBV7-8 and TRBJ1-1, with D perhaps matching TRBD1 (5 bases). Germline loops: CDR1 SGHVS, CDR2 FQNEAQ. The CDR3 sequence is 14 residues long. The ends were cut back, 5 bases at V and 6 bases at J, with 16 bases in the middle.

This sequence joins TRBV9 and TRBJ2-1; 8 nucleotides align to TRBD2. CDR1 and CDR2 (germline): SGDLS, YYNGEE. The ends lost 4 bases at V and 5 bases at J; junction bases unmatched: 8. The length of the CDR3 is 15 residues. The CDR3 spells CASSPGGGAHNEQFF. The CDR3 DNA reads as TGTGCCAGCAGCCCCGGGGGGGGCGCACACAATGAGCAGTTCTTC.

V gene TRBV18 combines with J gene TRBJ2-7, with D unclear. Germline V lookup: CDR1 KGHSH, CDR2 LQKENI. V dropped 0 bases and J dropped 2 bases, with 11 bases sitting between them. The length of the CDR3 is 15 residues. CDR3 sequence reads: CASSPPGGFTYEQYF. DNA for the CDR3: TGTGCCAGCTCACCACCAGGTGGCTTTACCTACGAGCAGTACTTC. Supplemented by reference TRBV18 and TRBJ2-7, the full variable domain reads NAGVMQNPRHLVRRRGQEARLRCSPMKGHSHVYWYRQLPEEGLKFMVYLQKENIIDESGMPKERFSAEFPKEGPSILRIQQVVRGDSAAYFCASSPPGGFTYEQYFGPGTRLTVT.

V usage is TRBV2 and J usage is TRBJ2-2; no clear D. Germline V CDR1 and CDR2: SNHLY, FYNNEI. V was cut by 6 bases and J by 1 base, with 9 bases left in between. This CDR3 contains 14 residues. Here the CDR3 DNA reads TGTGCCAGCAGCTTGGGCAGGAACACCGGGGAGCTGTTTTTT. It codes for CASSLGRNTGELFF. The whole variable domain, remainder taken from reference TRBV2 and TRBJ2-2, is EPEVTQTPSHQVTQMGQEVILRCVPISNHLYFYWYRQILGQKVEFLVSFYNNEISEKSEIFDDQFSVERPDGSNFTLKIRSTKLEDSAMYFCASSLGRNTGELFFGEGSRLTVL.

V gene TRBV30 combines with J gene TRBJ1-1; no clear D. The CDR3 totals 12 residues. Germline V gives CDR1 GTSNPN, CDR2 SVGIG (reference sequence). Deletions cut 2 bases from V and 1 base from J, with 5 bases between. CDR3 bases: TGTGCCTGGAGTCGGGAGAACACTGAAGCTTTCTTT. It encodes CAWSRENTEAFF.

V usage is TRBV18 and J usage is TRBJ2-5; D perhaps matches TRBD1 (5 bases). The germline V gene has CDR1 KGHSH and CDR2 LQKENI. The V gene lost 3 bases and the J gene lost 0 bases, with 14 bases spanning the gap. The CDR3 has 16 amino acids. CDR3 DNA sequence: TGTGCCAGCTCACCTTGGACATCAGCAGACCAAGAGACCCAGTACTTC. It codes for CASSPWTSADQETQYF.

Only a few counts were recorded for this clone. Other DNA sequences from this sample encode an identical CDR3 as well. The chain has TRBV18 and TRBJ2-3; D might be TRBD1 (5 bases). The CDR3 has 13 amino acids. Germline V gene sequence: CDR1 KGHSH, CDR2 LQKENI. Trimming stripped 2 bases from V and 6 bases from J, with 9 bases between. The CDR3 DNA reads TGTGCCAGCTCACCAAGGGGTTTGGATACGCAGTATTTT. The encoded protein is CASSPRGLDTQYF. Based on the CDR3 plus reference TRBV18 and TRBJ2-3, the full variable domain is NAGVMQNPRHLVRRRGQEARLRCSPMKGHSHVYWYRQLPEEGLKFMVYLQKENIIDESGMPKERFSAEFPKEGPSILRIQQVVRGDSAAYFCASSPRGLDTQYFGPGTRLTVL.

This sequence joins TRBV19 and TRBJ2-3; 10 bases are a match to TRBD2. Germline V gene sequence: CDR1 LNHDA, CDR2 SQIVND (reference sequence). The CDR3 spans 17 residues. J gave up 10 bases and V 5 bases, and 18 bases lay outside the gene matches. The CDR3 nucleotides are TGTGCCAGTAGTTCTAGCGGGGGACTCCGGGGACAGAGGGCGCAGTATTTT. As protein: CASSSSGGLRGQRAQYF.

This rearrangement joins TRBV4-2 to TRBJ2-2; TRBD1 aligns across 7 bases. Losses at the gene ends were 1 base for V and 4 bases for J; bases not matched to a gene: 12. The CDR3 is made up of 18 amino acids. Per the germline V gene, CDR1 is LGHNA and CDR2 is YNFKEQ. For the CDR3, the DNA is TGTGCCAGCAGCCAAGCATTGGCCGGACAGGACATCACCGGGGAGCTGTTTTTT. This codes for CASSQALAGQDITGELFF.

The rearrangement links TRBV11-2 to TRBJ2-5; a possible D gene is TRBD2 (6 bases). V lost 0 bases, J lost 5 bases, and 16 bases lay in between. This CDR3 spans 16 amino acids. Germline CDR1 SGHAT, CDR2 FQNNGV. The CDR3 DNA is TGTGCCAGCAGCTTAGATTTTTTAGGAGGGTTGGAGACCCAGTACTTC. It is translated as CASSLDFLGGLETQYF.

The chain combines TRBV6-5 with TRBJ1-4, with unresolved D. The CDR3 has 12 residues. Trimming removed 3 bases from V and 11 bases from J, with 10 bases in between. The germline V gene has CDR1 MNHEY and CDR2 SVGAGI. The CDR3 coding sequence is TGTGCCAGCAGTTATGATAGGCAGAAACTGTTTTTT. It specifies CASSYDRQKLFF.

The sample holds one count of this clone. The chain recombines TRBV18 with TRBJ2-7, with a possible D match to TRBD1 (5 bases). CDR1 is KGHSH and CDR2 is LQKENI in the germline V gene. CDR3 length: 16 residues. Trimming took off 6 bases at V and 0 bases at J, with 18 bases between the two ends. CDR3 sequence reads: CASSPLAADSSYEQYF. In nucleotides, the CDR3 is TGTGCCAGCTCGCCTCTGGCCGCCGACAGCTCCTACGAGCAGTACTTC.

The CDR3 region has the DNA TGTGCCAGCAGTTCCCGGGGGCGCGACGGTTCACCCCTCCACTTT. Translating it yields CASSSRGRDGSPLHF. The rearrangement links TRBV27 to TRBJ1-6, with D possibly TRBD1 on 6 matching bases. This CDR3 is 15 amino acids long. The germline V gene encodes CDR1 MNHEY and CDR2 SMNVEV (reference sequence). V dropped 4 bases and J dropped 9 bases, with 16 bases sitting between them.

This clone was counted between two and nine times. CDR3 sequence: CASSQPNWGSEAFF. In nucleotides, the CDR3 is TGTGCCAGCAGCCAACCGAATTGGGGTTCTGAAGCTTTCTTT. The chain recombines TRBV11-3 with TRBJ1-1; D is uncertain. Germline values: CDR1 SGHNT, CDR2 YENEEA. Trimming removed 5 bases from V and 6 bases from J, with 16 bases in between. The CDR3 is 14 residues long.